This T cell receptor beta chain was recovered during a study of OX40 agonist ivuxolimab in advanced cancers. Study information: Those enrolled were approximately 87% male, with a mean age of approximately 60 years and ages from roughly 20 to 85.

This clone was counted a single time. The data were produced by immunoSEQ multiplex PCR, yet TCRdb's version contains in-frame clones alone and is incomplete. There are approximately 90,000 clones in the sample; roughly 88% occur only once, and more than 0.25% lies in the top ten. Material: CD4+ or CD8+ T cells sorted from blood, obtained in a trial of the OX40 agonist ivuxolimab. This sequence was found in an adult with an advanced solid tumor such as melanoma, head and neck, liver or kidney cancer.

CDR3 protein: CASSLLAGNSYEQYF. In DNA, the CDR3 is TGTGCCAGCAGCTTACTAGCGGGGAACTCCTACGAGCAGTACTTC. The gene calls are TRBV7-9 and TRBJ2-7; 9 bases line up with TRBD2. The germline V gene has CDR1 SEHNR and CDR2 FQNEAQ (reference sequence). V lost 2 bases, J lost 0 bases, and 2 bases stayed unmatched. The CDR3 loop spans 15 amino acids.